The 27 T cell receptor beta chains in this list originate from one sample, sequenced in a study of CD8 T cells in ankylosing spondylitis (dated by TCRdb to about 2017). For these receptors, no antigen is known. Libraries were made using 5' RACE. The sample was run on an Illumina HiSeq 2500. TCRdb reran the public reads through fastp at Q25 and MiXCR, keeping productive beta chains. Rows matching on CDR3 protein sequence are summarized as one entry with the most common DNA and genes. In this sample the table shows around 770,000 distinct CDR3 sequences, 12% of which occur a single time. 0.51% of the sample belongs to the ten largest clones. Broad study findings and their caveats: Blood from ankylosing spondylitis patients appeared to be characterized by a TCR beta motif composed of eight highly homologous amino acid variants.

Sequenced material: blood, either unsorted or a sorted T cell fraction (not recorded which). Every receptor here comes from a male donor with ankylosing spondylitis.

The V call is TRBV20-1, the J call TRBJ2-7; D possibly uses TRBD1 or TRBD2 (5 bases each). This CDR3 is built from 14 residues. V dropped 2 bases and J dropped 4 bases, with 15 bases sitting between them. Germline-derived CDR1 and CDR2 are DFQATT and SNEGSKA (reference sequence). CDR3 amino acids: CSARWGRVLYEQYF. DNA for the CDR3: TGCAGTGCTAGATGGGGGAGAGTTCTTTACGAGCAGTACTTC.

At least ten counts were recorded for this clonotype. V and J are TRBV12-3 or TRBV12-4 and TRBJ1-1, with TRBD1 matching 9 bases. The CDR3 is made up of 14 amino acids. The ends lost 5 bases at V and 4 bases at J; junction bases unmatched: 5. CDR3 bases: TGTGCCAGCAGTCAGACAGGGGGTACCACTGAAGCTTTCTTT. Encoded protein: CASSQTGGTTEAFF.

The chain has TRBV6-2 or TRBV6-3 and TRBJ2-1; no firm D call. CDR1 and CDR2 (germline): MNHEY, SVGEGT. V gave up 2 bases and J gave up 2 bases, with 4 bases separating them. The CDR3 covers 13 residues. CDR3 amino acids: CASSYKAYNEQFF. The CDR3 nucleotides read TGTGCCAGCAGTTACAAGGCCTACAATGAGCAGTTCTTC.

The chain has TRBV15 and TRBJ1-1; D is unclear. Germline V gene data show CDR1 as LNHNV and CDR2 as YYDKDF (reference sequence). Trimming removed 3 bases from V and 1 base from J, with 6 bases in between. CDR3 length: 13 amino acids. The CDR3 here is CATSSQGNTEAFF. CDR3 DNA sequence: TGTGCCACCAGCAGCCAAGGGAACACTGAAGCTTTCTTT.

This chain connects TRBV7-2 to TRBJ2-2, with D uncertain. Germline V CDR1 and CDR2: SGHTA, FQGNSA. The CDR3 length is 12 residues. The germline V and J ends were trimmed by 3 bases and 6 bases, with 5 bases remaining between them. The CDR3 here is CASSFHSGELFF. In DNA, the CDR3 is TGTGCCAGCAGCTTTCATTCCGGGGAGCTGTTTTTT.

The chain is built from TRBV20-1 and TRBJ2-6; D uncertain. Trimming removed 4 bases at V and 1 base at J, with 5 bases between. Germline V gives CDR1 DFQATT, CDR2 SNEGSKA (reference sequence). The CDR3 loop spans 13 amino acids. This CDR3 reads CSAIDSGANVLTF. The CDR3 DNA sequence: TGCAGTGCTATCGATTCTGGGGCCAACGTCCTGACTTTC.

The rearrangement links TRBV24-1 to TRBJ2-3, with D possibly being TRBD2 (5 bases). In germline, CDR1 is KGHDR, CDR2 SFDVKD. Between the trimmed V and J ends, which lost 6 bases and 5 bases, there was a span of 8 bases. CDR3 length: 12 residues. CDR3 in amino acids: CATSRSGDTQYF. As DNA, the CDR3 is TGTGCCACCAGTCGAAGCGGAGATACGCAGTATTTT.

The sample holds a few counts of this clonotype. The chain joins TRBV28 to TRBJ2-1; D uncertain. V was cut by 3 bases and J by 6 bases, with 6 bases left in between. The CDR3 sequence is 12 residues long. Germline V CDR1 and CDR2: MDHEN, SYDVKM. This CDR3 reads CASSFPGNEQFF. The CDR3 DNA reads TGTGCCAGCAGTTTCCCTGGCAATGAGCAGTTCTTC.

The chain uses TRBV11-1 and TRBJ2-3; TRBD2 agrees at 11 bases. CDR1 and CDR2 from the germline V gene are SGHAT and FQDESV (reference sequence). The trim removed 1 base at V and 3 bases at J, leaving 9 bases unmatched. The CDR3 length is 18 residues. The CDR3 sequence is CASSLVAGGPDGTDTQYF. The CDR3, as DNA: TGTGCCAGCAGCTTAGTAGCGGGAGGGCCGGATGGTACAGATACGCAGTATTTT.

This clonotype was counted between two and nine times. The chain carries TRBV28 and TRBJ2-5; 9 nucleotides match TRBD1. The ends lost 5 bases at V and 5 bases at J; junction bases unmatched: 15. This CDR3 is 17 amino acids long. The germline CDR1 and CDR2 sequences are MDHEN and SYDVKM. The CDR3 DNA reads as TGTGCCAGCAGTAGTTCTCCTGGGGGACAGGGCAGCGAGACCCAGTACTTC. It yields the protein CASSSSPGGQGSETQYF.

V usage is TRBV3-1 and J usage is TRBJ1-4; D is perhaps TRBD1 (5 bases). Germline-derived CDR1 and CDR2 are LGHDT and YNNKEL (reference sequence). Trimming removed 2 bases at V and 13 bases at J, with 20 bases between. The length of the CDR3 is 15 residues. The CDR3 DNA reads as TGTGCCAGCAGCCAAAGGGGAGAACTAATGAAAAGACTGTTTTTT. This encodes CASSQRGELMKRLFF.

The CDR3 bases are TGCAGTGCTAGACAGGGCATCATGAACACTGAAGCTTTCTTT. This encodes CSARQGIMNTEAFF. This chain connects TRBV20-1 to TRBJ1-1; tentative D call: TRBD1 (5 bases). The CDR3 covers 14 residues. Trimming left V 2 bases short and J 0 bases short, with 10 bases between. Germline values: CDR1 DFQATT, CDR2 SNEGSKA (reference sequence).

This clonotype has ten or more counts. V gene TRBV5-1 combines with J gene TRBJ2-7; perhaps TRBD1 as D (6 bases). V dropped 4 bases and J dropped 5 bases, with 19 bases sitting between them. The germline CDR1 and CDR2 sequences are SGHRS and YFSETQ. The CDR3 extends over 15 amino acids. The CDR3 here is CASSPRTDLRHEQYF. As DNA, the CDR3 is TGCGCCAGCAGCCCCCGGACAGACCTTCGGCACGAGCAGTACTTC.

The chain joins TRBV25-1 to TRBJ2-5; 9 bases line up with TRBD1. Trimming cost V 3 bases and J 4 bases; bases outside gene matches: 9. Germline CDR1 reads MGHDK; CDR2 reads SYGVNS. The CDR3 spans 16 residues. The CDR3 nucleotides are TGTGCCAGCAGTGACCACGGGACAGGGAGGAGAGAGACCCAGTACTTC. This gives the protein CASSDHGTGRRETQYF. Complete variable domain (other parts from reference TRBV25-1 and TRBJ2-5): EADIYQTPRYLVIGTGKKITLECSQTMGHDKMYWYQQDPGMELHLIHYSYGVNSTEKGDLSSESTVSRIRTEHFPLTLESARPSHTSQYLCASSDHGTGRRETQYFGPGTRLLVL.

This clonotype was seen a handful of times. V gene TRBV10-3 combines with J gene TRBJ2-5; D gene ambiguous. Germline V gene sequence: CDR1 ENHRY, CDR2 SYGVKD. The CDR3 covers 15 residues. V was shortened by 3 bases and J by 1 base, with 12 bases between the two germline ends. This chain's CDR3 is CAISDRMSGQETQYF. The CDR3 DNA is TGTGCCATCAGTGACCGCATGAGTGGCCAAGAGACCCAGTACTTC.

The genes are TRBV7-2 and TRBJ1-1; 8 bases agree with TRBD1. This CDR3 has 13 residues. Unmatched junction bases numbered 4, after V lost 5 bases and J lost 5 bases. CDR1 and CDR2 from the germline V gene are SGHTA and FQGNSA. CDR3 protein: CASSIHRGTEAFF. DNA of the CDR3: TGTGCCAGCAGCATTCACAGGGGGACTGAAGCTTTCTTT.

Note on this clonotype: The junction departs from the called germline gene at one end, perhaps through a read error. CDR3 sequence (DNA): TGTGCCAGCAGCTCCTCCGACGAGCAGTACTTC. As protein: CASSSSDEQYF. The chain employs TRBV7-9 and TRBJ2-7; D is ambiguous. The V gene's germline CDR1 is SEHNR and CDR2 FQNEAQ (reference sequence). This CDR3 is 11 amino acids long.

This clonotype was observed a few times. The chain couples TRBV20-1 to TRBJ2-7, with 10 nucleotides matching TRBD2. V lost 5 bases, J lost 3 bases, and 7 bases stayed unmatched. The CDR3 length is 14 residues. CDR1 is DFQATT and CDR2 is SNEGSKA in the germline V gene (reference sequence). The CDR3, as DNA: TGCAGTGCTGGGAGCGGGAGGGCCGGCTACGAGCAGTACTTC. This codes for CSAGSGRAGYEQYF.

This clonotype was observed many times. This chain links TRBV27 with TRBJ2-7; no reliable D call. Between the trimmed V and J ends, which lost 6 bases and 5 bases, there was a span of 17 bases. This CDR3 contains 14 residues. Germline CDR1 MNHEY, CDR2 SMNVEV (reference sequence). CDR3 region: CASSRWGYGNEQYF. In DNA, the CDR3 is TGTGCCAGCAGCCGGTGGGGTTATGGGAACGAGCAGTACTTC.

This chain uses TRBV5-4 with TRBJ2-3; TRBD2 aligns across 7 bases. CDR1 is SGHNT and CDR2 is YYREEE in the germline V gene (reference sequence). CDR3 length equals 15 residues. The trim removed 2 bases at V and 4 bases at J, leaving 7 bases unmatched. Here the CDR3 reads CASSFEGGPSDTQYF. The CDR3 DNA reads TGTGCCAGCAGCTTTGAGGGAGGGCCATCAGATACGCAGTATTTT.

The V and J genes are TRBV20-1 and TRBJ1-2, with 7 positions matching TRBD1. The junction had 9 bases not matched to a gene; V was cut back by 3 bases and J by 8 bases. CDR1 is DFQATT, CDR2 SNEGSKA, per germline (reference sequence). CDR3 length: 13 amino acids. The CDR3 nucleotides read TGCAGTGCTAGGGAGGACAGGCTATGGGGCTACACCTTC. The encoded protein is CSAREDRLWGYTF.

In this sample, this clonotype turned up a few times. This chain links TRBV6-5 with TRBJ2-7, with D possibly being TRBD1 (6 bases). Looked up from germline, CDR1 is MNHEY and CDR2 is SVGAGI. The CDR3 length is 15 residues. Trimming left V 2 bases short and J 3 bases short, with 14 bases between. DNA of the CDR3: TGTGCCAGCAGTTACCGAGGACAGTCCTTCTACGAGCAGTACTTC. This encodes CASSYRGQSFYEQYF.

This clonotype was detected only a few times. The chain is built from TRBV24-1 and TRBJ2-3; 7 bases map to TRBD2. In germline, CDR1 is KGHDR, CDR2 SFDVKD. The CDR3 is 13 amino acids. V was clipped by 7 bases and J by 4 bases; unmatched bases: 4. This CDR3 is CATRGGTADTQYF. Here the CDR3 DNA reads TGTGCCACCAGGGGAGGGACGGCAGATACGCAGTATTTT.

This clonotype was picked up many times. The rearrangement uses TRBV29-1 and TRBJ2-7; D is perhaps TRBD1 (5 bases). Germline V gene lookup returns CDR1 SQVTM and CDR2 ANQGSEA. The CDR3 has 13 residues. The V and J ends lost 7 bases and 3 bases respectively, with 16 bases between them. The DNA for the CDR3 is TGCAGCGCCCAAGCCCCCAGGGACTACGAGCAGTACTTC. It is translated as CSAQAPRDYEQYF.

The V gene is TRBV5-1, the J gene TRBJ1-4, with D unresolved. CDR1 is SGHRS and CDR2 is YFSETQ in the germline V gene. The CDR3 sequence is 13 residues long. V lost 4 bases and J 4 bases, leaving 8 bases between the germline ends. This CDR3 is CASSRVINEKLFF. In DNA form, the CDR3 reads TGCGCCAGCAGCCGGGTTATTAATGAAAAACTGTTTTTT.

This clonotype was seen a few times. The chain is built from TRBV10-3 and TRBJ1-1, with D maybe TRBD1 (5 bases). Trimming took 10 bases from V and 6 from J, leaving 18 bases between them. The CDR3 is 13 residues long. CDR1 is ENHRY and CDR2 is SYGVKD in the germline V gene. In DNA form, the CDR3 reads TGTGCCACAGGAAAGGGGATTAGGGCTGAAGCTTTCTTT. Amino acids: CATGKGIRAEAFF.

This clonotype has just a few counts. The chain recombines TRBV6-2 or TRBV6-3 with TRBJ2-7; D is ambiguous. From germline, CDR1 is MNHEY and CDR2 SVGEGT. Trimming removed 0 bases from V and 2 bases from J, with 5 bases in between. The length of the CDR3 is 13 residues. CDR3 region: CASSYSTPYEQYF. The CDR3 nucleotides read TGTGCCAGCAGTTACTCGACTCCCTACGAGCAGTACTTC.